This T cell receptor (beta chain) was observed in a study of cytomegalovirus exposure and HLA in healthy donors. The wider study: About 85 million unique TCRs from HLA-typed donors were held in an early release of data.

This clone was seen just once. PCR amplification relied on 60 Vbeta primers (plus 13 Jbeta primers). TCRdb keeps only in-frame clones here, not all; method: immunoSEQ multiplex PCR. Of about 200,000 clones listed, 81% are singletons. V trimming: 0 bases; J trimming: 6 bases; junction bases outside the gene matches: 3. The CDR3 is 16 amino acids. Germline V CDR1 and CDR2: LNHNV, YYDKDF (reference sequence). Sequencing was done on a sample of PBMCs. The V gene is TRBV15, the J gene TRBJ2-1; 12 bases match TRBD2. The source is a man in his forties in good health and CMV-seropositive. In DNA, the CDR3 is TGTGCCACCAGCAGAGACCCGACTAGCGGGAGCAATGAGCAGTTCTTC. Its translation: CATSRDPTSGSNEQFF.